This TCR beta chain was recovered during a study of CD8+ T cells in alopecia areata. This clone was counted many times. The CDR3 has 17 residues. Extraction and reverse transcription of RNA yielded cDNA as the sequencing template. Here immunoSEQ multiplex PCR was the method, and the copy in TCRdb shows in-frame clones only, minus some. The sample lists about 110,000 clones, around 59% seen once, with under 25% in the top ten. This clonotype was sampled from a human donor in good health. The rearrangement uses TRBV21-1 and TRBJ1-3. TRBV21-1 is classified as a pseudogene. The sample was CD8+ T cells sorted from blood. Here the CDR3 DNA reads TGTGCCAGCAGCAACAGACGTCCCGGAAAGCCTGGAAACACCATATATTTT. Encoded protein: CASSNRRPGKPGNTIYF.